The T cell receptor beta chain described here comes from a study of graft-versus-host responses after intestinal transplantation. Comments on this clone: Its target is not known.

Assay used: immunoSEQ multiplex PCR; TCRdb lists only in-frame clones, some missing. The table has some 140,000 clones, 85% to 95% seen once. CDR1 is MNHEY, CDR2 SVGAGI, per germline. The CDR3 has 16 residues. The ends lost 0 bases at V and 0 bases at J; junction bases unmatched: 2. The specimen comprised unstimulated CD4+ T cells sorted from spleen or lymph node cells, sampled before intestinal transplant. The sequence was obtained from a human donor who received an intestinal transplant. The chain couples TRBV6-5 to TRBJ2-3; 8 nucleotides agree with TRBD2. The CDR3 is CASSYSVAGSTDTQYF. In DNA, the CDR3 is TGTGCCAGCAGTTACTCGGTAGCGGGAAGCACAGATACGCAGTATTTT.